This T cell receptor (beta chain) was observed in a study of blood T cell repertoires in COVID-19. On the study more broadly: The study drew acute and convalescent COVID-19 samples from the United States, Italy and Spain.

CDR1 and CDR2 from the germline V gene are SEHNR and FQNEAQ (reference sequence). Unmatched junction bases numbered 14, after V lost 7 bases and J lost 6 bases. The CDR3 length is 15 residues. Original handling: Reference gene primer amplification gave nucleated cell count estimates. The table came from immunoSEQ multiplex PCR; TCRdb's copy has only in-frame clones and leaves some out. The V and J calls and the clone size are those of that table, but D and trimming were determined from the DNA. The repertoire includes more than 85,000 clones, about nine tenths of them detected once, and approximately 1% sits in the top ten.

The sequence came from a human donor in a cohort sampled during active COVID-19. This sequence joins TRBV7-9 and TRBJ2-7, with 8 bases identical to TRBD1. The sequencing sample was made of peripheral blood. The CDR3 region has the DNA TGTGCCAGCACCCAATATCTGACAGGGGAAGGCGAGCAGTACTTC. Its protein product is CASTQYLTGEGEQYF.